This T cell receptor (beta chain) was found in a study of T cell responses to AZD1222 COVID-19 vaccine. On the study more broadly: The analysis combined second doses at about 4 or about 12 weeks. Whole-study results and caveats: Donor demographics were predominantly white British with a female majority; clonal diversity may be underestimated. Unmutated regions of variants are reportedly targeted by nearly half of spike-specific TCRs.

Trimming removed 6 bases at V and 3 bases at J, with 8 bases between. The germline gives CDR1 MNHNY, CDR2 SVGAGI (reference sequence). The CDR3 spans 12 residues. Concerning this clone itself: Its antigen is currently unknown.

The repertoire was sequenced with immunoSEQ multiplex PCR; TCRdb's copy has only in-frame clones and lacks some. The sample has around 150,000 clones, 85% to 95% seen once; the top ten hold around 1.3%. The sequencing here drew on peripheral blood, taken on day 0 of AZD1222 vaccination. This sequence was found in an adult in good health. The V call is TRBV6-6, the J call TRBJ1-2, with D possibly being TRBD1 (5 bases). The CDR3 region has the DNA TGTGCCAGCAGCTCACAGGACTATGGCTACACCTTC. As protein: CASSSQDYGYTF.